This TCR beta chain was found in a study of blood T cell repertoires in COVID-19. Clones were read by immunoSEQ multiplex PCR, and TCRdb kept only the in-frame ones, dropping some. This table has a few hundred thousand clones, 87% appearing once. Germline-derived CDR1 and CDR2 are MNHEY and SVGAGI. The CDR3 has 15 amino acids. A word on this clone: One junction end disagrees with the germline gene, perhaps due to a read error.

Sequencing was carried out using peripheral blood. This chain joins TRBV6-5 and TRBJ1-6; 7 positions match TRBD1. The TCR comes from a woman between 45 and 65 years old who had recovered from COVID-19. The CDR3 reads CASNYHRQGGSPLHF. CDR3 DNA sequence: TGTGCCAGCAATTACCACCGACAGGGTGGTTCACCCCTCCACTTT.